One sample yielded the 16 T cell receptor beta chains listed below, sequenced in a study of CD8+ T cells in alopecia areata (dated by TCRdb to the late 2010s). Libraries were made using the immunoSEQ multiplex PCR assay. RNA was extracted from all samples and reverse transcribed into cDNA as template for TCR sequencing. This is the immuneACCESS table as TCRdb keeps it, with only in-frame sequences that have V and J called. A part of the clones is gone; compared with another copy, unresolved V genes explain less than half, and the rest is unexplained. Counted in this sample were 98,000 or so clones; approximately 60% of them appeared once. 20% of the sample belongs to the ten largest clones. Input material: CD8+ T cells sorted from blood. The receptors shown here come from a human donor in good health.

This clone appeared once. The CDR3 region is CASGLGGSNQPQHF. The CDR3 bases are TGTGCCAGCGGGCTCGGAGGAAGCAATCAGCCCCAGCATTTT. This chain uses TRBV27 with TRBJ1-5; no definite D call. This CDR3 spans 14 amino acids. Germline CDR1 MNHEY, CDR2 SMNVEV (reference sequence). V lost 8 bases, J lost 1 base, and 12 bases lay in between.

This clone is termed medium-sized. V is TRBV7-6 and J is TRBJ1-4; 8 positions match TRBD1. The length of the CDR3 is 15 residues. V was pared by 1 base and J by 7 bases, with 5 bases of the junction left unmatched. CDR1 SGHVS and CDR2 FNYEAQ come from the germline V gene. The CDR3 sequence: CASSLETGGLEKLFF. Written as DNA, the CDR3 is TGTGCCAGCAGCTTAGAAACAGGGGGTCTTGAAAAACTGTTTTTT.

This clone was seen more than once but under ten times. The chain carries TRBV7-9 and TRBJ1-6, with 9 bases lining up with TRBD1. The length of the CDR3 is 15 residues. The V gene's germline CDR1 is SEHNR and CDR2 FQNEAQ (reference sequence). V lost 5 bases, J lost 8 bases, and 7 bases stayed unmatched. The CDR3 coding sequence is TGTGCCAGCAGCGTTGACAGGGGGTTCGATTCACCCCTCCACTTT. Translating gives CASSVDRGFDSPLHF.

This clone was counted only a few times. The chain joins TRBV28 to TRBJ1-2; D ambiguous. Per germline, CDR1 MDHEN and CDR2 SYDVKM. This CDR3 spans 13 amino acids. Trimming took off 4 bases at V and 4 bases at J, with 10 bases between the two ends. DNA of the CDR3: TGTGCCAGCAGTTACAGTAAGCCCTATGGCTACACCTTC. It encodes CASSYSKPYGYTF.

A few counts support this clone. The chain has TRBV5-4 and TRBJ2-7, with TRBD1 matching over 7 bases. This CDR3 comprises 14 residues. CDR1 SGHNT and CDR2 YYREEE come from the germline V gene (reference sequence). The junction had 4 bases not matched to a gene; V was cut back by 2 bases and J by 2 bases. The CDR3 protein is CASSFRDSPYEQYF. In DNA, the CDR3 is TGTGCCAGCAGCTTCCGGGACAGCCCCTACGAGCAGTACTTC.

The CDR3 DNA sequence: TGCGCCAGCAGCCAAGGGGGGCCCTATGGCTACACCTTC. It encodes CASSQGGPYGYTF. The gene calls are TRBV4-1 and TRBJ1-2, with D maybe TRBD1 (6 bases). Germline V lookup: CDR1 MGHRA, CDR2 YSYEKL. The CDR3 length is 13 residues. Deletions cut 1 base from V and 4 bases from J, with 7 bases between.

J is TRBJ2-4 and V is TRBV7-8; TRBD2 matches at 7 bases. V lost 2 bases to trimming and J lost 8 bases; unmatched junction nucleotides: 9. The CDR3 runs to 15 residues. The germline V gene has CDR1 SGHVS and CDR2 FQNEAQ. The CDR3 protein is CASSLQSSAGDIQYF. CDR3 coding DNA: TGTGCCAGCAGCTTACAGTCTAGCGCGGGGGACATTCAGTACTTC.

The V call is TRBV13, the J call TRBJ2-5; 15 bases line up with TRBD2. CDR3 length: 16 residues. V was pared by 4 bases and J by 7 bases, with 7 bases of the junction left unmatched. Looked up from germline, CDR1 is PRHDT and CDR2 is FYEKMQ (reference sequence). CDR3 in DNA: TGTGCCAGCAGCTCCGGACTAGCGGGGGGGCCAGGGACCCAGTACTTC. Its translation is CASSSGLAGGPGTQYF.

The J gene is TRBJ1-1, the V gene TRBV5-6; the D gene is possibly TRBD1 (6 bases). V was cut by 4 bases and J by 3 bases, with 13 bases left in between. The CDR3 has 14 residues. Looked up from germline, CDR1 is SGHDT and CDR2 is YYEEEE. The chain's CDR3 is CASSPGGLDTEAFF. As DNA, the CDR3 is TGTGCCAGCAGCCCCGGGGGCCTGGACACTGAAGCTTTCTTT.

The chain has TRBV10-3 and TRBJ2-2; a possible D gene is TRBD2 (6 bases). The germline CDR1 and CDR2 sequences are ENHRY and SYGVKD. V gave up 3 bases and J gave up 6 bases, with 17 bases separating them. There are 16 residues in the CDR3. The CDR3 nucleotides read TGTGCCATCAGTGACCCCGGAGGGGCAGACTCCGGGGAGCTGTTTTTT. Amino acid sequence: CAISDPGGADSGELFF.

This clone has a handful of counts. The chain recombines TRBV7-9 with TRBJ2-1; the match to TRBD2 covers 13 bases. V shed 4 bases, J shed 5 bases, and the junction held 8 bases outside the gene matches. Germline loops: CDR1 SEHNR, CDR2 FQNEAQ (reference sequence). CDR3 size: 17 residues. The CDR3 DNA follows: TGTGCCAGCAGCTCGACTAGCGGGGGGCCCTTAAACAATGAGCAGTTCTTC. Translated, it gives CASSSTSGGPLNNEQFF.

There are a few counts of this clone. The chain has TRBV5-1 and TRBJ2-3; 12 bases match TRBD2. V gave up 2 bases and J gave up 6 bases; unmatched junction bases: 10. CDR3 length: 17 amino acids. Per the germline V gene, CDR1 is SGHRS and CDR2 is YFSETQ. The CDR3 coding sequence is TGCGCCAGCAGCTTCACCGAACGACTAGCGGGGGAGGATACGCAGTATTTT. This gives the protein CASSFTERLAGEDTQYF.

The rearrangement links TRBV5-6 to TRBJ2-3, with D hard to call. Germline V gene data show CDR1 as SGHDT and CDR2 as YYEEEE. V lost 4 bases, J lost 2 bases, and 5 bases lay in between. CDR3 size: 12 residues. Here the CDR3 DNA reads TGTGCCAGCAGCCCTACCACAGATACGCAGTATTTT. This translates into CASSPTTDTQYF.

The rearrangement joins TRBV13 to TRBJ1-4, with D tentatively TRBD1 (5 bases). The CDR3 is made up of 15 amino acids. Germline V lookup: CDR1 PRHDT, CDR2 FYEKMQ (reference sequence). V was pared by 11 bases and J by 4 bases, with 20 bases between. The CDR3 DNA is TGTGCCTCTCGGACGGCAGGGACCCATAATGAAAAACTGTTTTTT. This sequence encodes CASRTAGTHNEKLFF.

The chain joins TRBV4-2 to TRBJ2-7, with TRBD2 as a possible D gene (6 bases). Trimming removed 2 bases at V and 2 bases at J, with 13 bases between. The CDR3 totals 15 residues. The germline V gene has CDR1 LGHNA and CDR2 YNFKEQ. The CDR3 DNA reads TGTGCCAGCAGCCAACTCCGGGACTCCCCCTACGAGCAGTACTTC. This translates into CASSQLRDSPYEQYF.

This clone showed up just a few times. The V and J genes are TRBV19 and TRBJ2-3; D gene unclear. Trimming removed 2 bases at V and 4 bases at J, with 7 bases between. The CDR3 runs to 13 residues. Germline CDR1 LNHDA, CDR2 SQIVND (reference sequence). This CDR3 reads CASSILAADTQYF. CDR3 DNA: TGTGCCAGTAGTATATTAGCCGCAGATACGCAGTATTTT.